These T cell receptor beta chains were read from a single sample in a study of cytomegalovirus exposure and HLA in healthy donors. The protocol was immunoSEQ multiplex PCR, while the TCRdb copy is restricted to in-frame clones and leaves out a portion. The repertoire table contains 150,000 to 200,000 clones. What was sequenced was PBMCs. The source of these receptors is a man aged 30-40 years in good health and CMV-seronegative. Each CDR3 is given with its conserved first and last residue. The order of the fields is CDR3 length, J gene, D gene, V gene, CDR3 DNA, CDR3 protein. The D gene is left open where the match is weak.

16	TRBJ1-6	NA	TRBV6-4	TGTGCCAGCAGTCCTAATCCTAGCTCCTATAATTCACCCCTCCACTTT	CASSPNPSSYNSPLHF
15	TRBJ2-1	NA	TRBV5-5	TGTGCCAGCAGCTTGCAGGTCAGTGTAGGGGTTGAGCAGTTCTTC	CASSLQVSVGVEQFF
15	TRBJ2-2	TRBD1	TRBV25-1	TGTGCCAGCAGTGAACAGGGGGCAGGGACCGGGGAGCTGTTTTTT	CASSEQGAGTGELFF
15	TRBJ2-5	NA	TRBV7-6	TGTGCCAGCAGCTTAGTCACAGGGCCCCAAGAGACCCAGTACTTC	CASSLVTGPQETQYF
16	TRBJ1-1	TRBD1	TRBV6-6	TGTGCCAGCAGTTACCTACTGACAGGGATGAACACTGAAGCTTTCTTT	CASSYLLTGMNTEAFF
16	TRBJ2-4	NA	TRBV11-2	TGTGCCAGCAGCTCAGACCTTGGACTAGCCAAAAACATTCAGTACTTC	CASSSDLGLAKNIQYF
15	TRBJ1-2	NA	TRBV9	TGTGCCAGCAGCCCAACTCAGACAGGCCCTTATGGCTACACCTTC	CASSPTQTGPYGYTF
13	TRBJ1-2	TRBD1	TRBV2	TGTGCCAGCAGGGACGACAGGGGAGGAGGCTACACCTTC	CASRDDRGGGYTF
14	TRBJ1-1	NA	TRBV30	TGTGCCTGGAGTCCGACAGATTCGAACACTGAAGCTTTCTTT	CAWSPTDSNTEAFF
13	TRBJ2-5	TRBD2	TRBV6-1	TGTGCCAGTTTCCGGGGGGGGTCGGAGACCCAGTACTTC	CASFRGGSETQYF
15	TRBJ1-4	NA	TRBV11-2	TGTGCCAGCAGCTTAGGGGCAACTACTAATGAAAAACTGTTTTTT	CASSLGATTNEKLFF
15	TRBJ2-5	NA	TRBV11-2	TGTGCCACCCAGCTTAGATGGGGGCCGAAAGAGACCCAGTACTTC	CATQLRWGPKETQYF
17	TRBJ2-2	TRBD1	TRBV7-8	TGTGCCAGCAGCTCTAATCACCGGGACAGGGGACCCGGGGAGCTGTTTTTT	CASSSNHRDRGPGELFF
15	TRBJ2-7	TRBD1	TRBV14	TGTGCCAGCAGCCAAGGGACAGGGGAGGCCTACGAGCAGTACTTC	CASSQGTGEAYEQYF
13	TRBJ1-1	NA	TRBV11-2	TGTGCCAGCAGCCCTCCCGGGGGGGTTCGAGCTTTCTTT	CASSPPGGVRAFF
16	TRBJ2-6	NA	TRBV27	TGTGCCAGCAGTCCGTGGGCCACAACTGGGGCCAACGTCCTGACTTTC	CASSPWATTGANVLTF
16	TRBJ1-4	TRBD1	TRBV5-5	TGTGCCAGCATTCTGGAACCGACAGGGGGCTATGAAAAACTGTTTTTT	CASILEPTGGYEKLFF
14	TRBJ2-5	NA	TRBV6-5	TGTGCCAGCAGTCCCGGAGGGAGTGTGGGGACCCAGTACTTC	CASSPGGSVGTQYF
17	TRBJ2-7	TRBD2	TRBV25-1	TGTGCCAGCAGCGCCTCCTCCGGGACTAGCGGGACCTACGAGCAGTACTTC	CASSASSGTSGTYEQYF
13	TRBJ1-1	NA	TRBV6-1	TGTGCCAGCAGCCTAGACAGCTACACTGAAGCTTTCTTT	CASSLDSYTEAFF
16	TRBJ2-3	TRBD2	TRBV7-8	TGTGCCAGCAGCCGTGGGACTAGCGGGGGCACAGATACGCAGTATTTT	CASSRGTSGGTDTQYF
14	TRBJ1-1	NA	TRBV18	TGTGCCAGCTCACCTGGAGCTTGGGGCCCTGAAGCTTTCTTT	CASSPGAWGPEAFF
16	TRBJ2-1	TRBD2	TRBV6-4	TGTGCCAGCCGGGGGACTAGCGGGGGCCCAAACAATGAGCAGTTCTTC	CASRGTSGGPNNEQFF
14	TRBJ1-4	NA	TRBV6-1	TGTGCCAGCAGGTGGGACTCGAGTAGAGAAAAACTGTTTTTT	CASRWDSSREKLFF
13	TRBJ1-2	NA	TRBV7-8	TGTGCCAGCAGCTTCCGGACAAGGCGGGGCTACACCTTC	CASSFRTRRGYTF
14	TRBJ1-1	TRBD1	TRBV28	TGTGCCAGCAGTTTAAGACAGGGGGTCTTTGAAGCTTTCTTT	CASSLRQGVFEAFF
16	TRBJ1-3	NA	TRBV6-5	TGTGCCAGCAGTTACTCGACTGCAGGGGCCGGAAACACCATATATTTT	CASSYSTAGAGNTIYF
14	TRBJ2-2	NA	TRBV7-9	TGTGCCAGCAGCTTATCAGGGGACACCGGGGAGCTGTTTTTT	CASSLSGDTGELFF
13	TRBJ1-5	NA	TRBV28	TGTGCCAGCGGGCGGGGGCGATTTCAGCCCCAGCATTTT	CASGRGRFQPQHF